This note documents a single T cell receptor beta chain sequence. The specificity of this receptor is unknown. Base quality data are lacking; no much larger clone is found one base away. Libraries were prepared through the immunoSEQ multiplex PCR assay. In its TCRdb copy, this immuneACCESS table keeps in-frame sequences only and misses some clones. Where compared with another copy, unresolved V genes explain less than half of these, and the others have no known cause. This sample gives tens of thousands of clones in total; less than 95% of them show up just once. Roughly 6.5% of the sample rests with the top ten. This record belongs to a study of T cell changes during pregnancy in multiple sclerosis (dated by TCRdb to 2018 to 2020). About the full investigation: The study examined how the T cell repertoire changed over the course of pregnancy in women with multiple sclerosis.

The germline ends are 7 bases apart after V is trimmed by 1 base and J by 2 bases. CDR1 SGHNT and CDR2 YYREEE are derived from the germline V gene (reference sequence). The CDR3, from cysteine to phenylalanine, totals 15 residues. This entry keeps only the CDR3 DNA: 45 bases, framed from base 1. The sequence was collected from a female donor in good health, enrolled as a control in a pregnancy study. The material was peripheral blood, obtained in the third trimester of pregnancy. The rearrangement combines TRBV5-4 with TRBJ1-6; the D gene is unclear. The CDR3 region: CASSLTKPYNSPLHF. The DNA reads TGTGCCAGCAGCTTGACAAAACCCTATAATTCACCCCTCCACTTT. The CDR3 plus the reference TRBV5-4 and TRBJ1-6 genes for the other parts give the full variable domain: ETGVTQSPTHLIKTRGQQVTLRCSSQSGHNTVSWYQQALGQGPQFIFQYYREEENGRGNFPPRFSGLQFPNYSSELNVNALELDDSALYLCASSLTKPYNSPLHFGNGTRLTVT.